The present T cell receptor (beta chain) was sequenced within a study of blood T cell repertoires in COVID-19 (dated by TCRdb to 2018 to 2020). Regarding the complete study: Collaborator samples came from the United States, Italy and Spain and covered acute and convalescent phases of COVID-19. Where available, HLA class I and class II types were taken from metadata supplied by the sample provider and were not determined by assay-based typing. Subjects who had been exposed to COVID-19, were actively infected with it, or had recovered from it provided the deeply sampled blood TCRbeta repertoires that made up the dataset. Samples were obtained from the ongoing ImmuneRACE study (first 160 participants) and from over a thousand subjects provided by 6 global collaborators. The sample metadata nearly always contained a de-identified subject ID, COVID-19 status, age in years and sex. The prospective study material was composed of cDNA or gDNA derived from T cells, B-cell-depleted T cells, or PBMCs. The repertoires were released in a freely available public database intended as a resource for research on the immune response to SARS-CoV-2. Overall study outcomes, separate from this receptor: The quantity of clinical and demographic metadata differed by source and by participant and was supplied without curation.

Each collaborating institution followed its own protocols to collect whole blood in K2EDTA tubes. For TCRbeta analysis, collaborator samples were shipped as frozen whole blood, as isolated PBMCs, or as DNA extracted from either sample type. As for this clone: Its antigen remains unidentified. Nothing much larger sits one base from this clone, and base qualities are not available.

Including the terminal cysteine and phenylalanine, the CDR3 comprises 14 residues. Left in the record is the CDR3 DNA by itself, 42 bases read in frame from the first base. Reading the germline V gene (reference sequence) gives CDR1 LGHDT and CDR2 YNNKEL. V is reduced by 1 base and J by 8 bases, leaving a spacing of 12 bases between them. TCRbeta CDR3 regions were amplified from genomic DNA by means of the immunoSEQ Assay, a bias-controlled multiplex PCR. As for the original processing: Nucleated cell counts per sample were estimated from amplification of reference gene primers within the assay. Sequence reads were collapsed and filtered to measure the absolute abundance of every unique TCRbeta CDR3 rearrangement. For each sample, productive Simpson clonality was calculated as the square root of Simpson's diversity index over productive rearrangements. This is the immuneACCESS table as TCRdb keeps it, with only in-frame sequences that have V and J called. A part of the clones is gone; compared with another copy, unresolved V genes explain less than half, and the rest is unexplained. V, J and clone size reflect that table, while D and trimming were determined from the DNA. The sample table lists under 55,000 clones, about 85% of them with a count of one. The top ten clonotypes cover 13% to 15% of the sample.

Rearrangement joined TRBV3-1 (or the pseudogene TRBV3-2) to TRBJ2-1; no D gene call is confident. The source of this sequence is a human donor in a cohort sampled during active COVID-19. Sequencing was carried out using peripheral blood. The nucleotides are TGTGCCAGCAGCCAAGCAAGTGCGTCGGATGAGCAGTTCTTC. It specifies CASSQASASDEQFF.